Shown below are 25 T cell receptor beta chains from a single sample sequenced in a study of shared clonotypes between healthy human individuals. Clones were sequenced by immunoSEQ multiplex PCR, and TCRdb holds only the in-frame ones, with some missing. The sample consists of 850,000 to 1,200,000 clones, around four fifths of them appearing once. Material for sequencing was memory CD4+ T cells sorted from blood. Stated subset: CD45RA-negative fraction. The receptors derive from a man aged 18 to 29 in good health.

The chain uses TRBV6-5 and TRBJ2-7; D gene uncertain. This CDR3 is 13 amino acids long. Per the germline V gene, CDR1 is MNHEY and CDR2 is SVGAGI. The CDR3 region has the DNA TGTGCTTCGTACGCGCCAGGAACCTACGAGCAGTACTTC. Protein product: CASYAPGTYEQYF.

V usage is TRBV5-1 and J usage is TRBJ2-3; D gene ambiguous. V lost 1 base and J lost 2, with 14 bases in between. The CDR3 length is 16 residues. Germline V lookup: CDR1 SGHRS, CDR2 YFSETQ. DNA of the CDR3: TGCGCCAGCAGCTTGTCCGGCTTTGGCAACACAGATACGCAGTATTTT. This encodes CASSLSGFGNTDTQYF.

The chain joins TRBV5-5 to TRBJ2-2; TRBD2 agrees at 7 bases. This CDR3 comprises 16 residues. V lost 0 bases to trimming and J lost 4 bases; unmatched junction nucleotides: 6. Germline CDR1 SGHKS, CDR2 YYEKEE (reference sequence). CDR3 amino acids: CASSLALLALTGELFF. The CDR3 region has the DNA TGTGCCAGCAGCTTGGCCCTACTAGCGCTCACCGGGGAGCTGTTTTTT.

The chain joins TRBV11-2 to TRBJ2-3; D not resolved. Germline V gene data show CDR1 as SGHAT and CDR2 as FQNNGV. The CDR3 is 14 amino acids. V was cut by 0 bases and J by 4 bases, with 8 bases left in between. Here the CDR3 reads CASSLDRHSDTQYF. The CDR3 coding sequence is TGTGCCAGCAGCTTAGATCGGCACTCAGATACGCAGTATTTT. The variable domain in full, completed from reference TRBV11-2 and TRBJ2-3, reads EAGVAQSPRYKIIEKRQSVAFWCNPISGHATLYWYQQILGQGPKLLIQFQNNGVVDDSQLPKDRFSAERLKGVDSTLKIQPAKLEDSAVYLCASSLDRHSDTQYFGPGTRLTVL.

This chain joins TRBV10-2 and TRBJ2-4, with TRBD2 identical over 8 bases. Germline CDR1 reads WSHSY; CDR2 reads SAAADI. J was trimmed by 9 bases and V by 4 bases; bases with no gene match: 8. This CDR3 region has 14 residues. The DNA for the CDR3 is TGCGCCAGCAGTGTCCAGCGGGAGACGCTCATTCAGTACTTC. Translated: CASSVQRETLIQYF.

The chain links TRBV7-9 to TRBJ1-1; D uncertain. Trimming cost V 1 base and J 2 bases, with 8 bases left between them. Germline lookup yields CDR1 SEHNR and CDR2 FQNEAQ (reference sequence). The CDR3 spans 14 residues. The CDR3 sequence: CASSLVSTNTEAFF. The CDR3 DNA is TGTGCCAGCAGCTTAGTTTCCACCAACACTGAAGCTTTCTTT.

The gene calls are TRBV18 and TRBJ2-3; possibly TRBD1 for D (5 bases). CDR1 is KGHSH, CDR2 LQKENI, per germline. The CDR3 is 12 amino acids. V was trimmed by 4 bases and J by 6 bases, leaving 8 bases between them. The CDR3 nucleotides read TGTGCCAGCTCACAAGCAGGGGATACGCAGTATTTT. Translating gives CASSQAGDTQYF. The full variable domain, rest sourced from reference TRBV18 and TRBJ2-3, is NAGVMQNPRHLVRRRGQEARLRCSPMKGHSHVYWYRQLPEEGLKFMVYLQKENIIDESGMPKERFSAEFPKEGPSILRIQQVVRGDSAAYFCASSQAGDTQYFGPGTRLTVL.

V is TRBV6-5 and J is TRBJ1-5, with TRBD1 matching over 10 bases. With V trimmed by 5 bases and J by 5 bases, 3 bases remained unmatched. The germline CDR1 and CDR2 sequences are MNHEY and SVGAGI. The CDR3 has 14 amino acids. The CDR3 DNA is TGTGCCAGCAGTCGACAGGGGGCTGATCAGCCCCAGCATTTT. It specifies CASSRQGADQPQHF.

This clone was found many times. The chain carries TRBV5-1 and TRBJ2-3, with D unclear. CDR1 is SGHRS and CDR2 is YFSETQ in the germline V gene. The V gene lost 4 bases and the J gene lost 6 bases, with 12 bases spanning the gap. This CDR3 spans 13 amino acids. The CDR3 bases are TGCGCCAGCAGCCCCGGGTCACCGGATACGCAGTATTTT. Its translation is CASSPGSPDTQYF.

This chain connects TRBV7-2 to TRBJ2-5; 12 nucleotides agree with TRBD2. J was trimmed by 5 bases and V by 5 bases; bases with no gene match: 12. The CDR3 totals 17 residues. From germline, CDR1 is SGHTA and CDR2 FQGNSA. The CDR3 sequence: CASSRPPSTSGGETQYF. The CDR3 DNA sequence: TGTGCCAGCAGCCGCCCCCCCAGTACTAGCGGGGGGGAGACCCAGTACTTC.

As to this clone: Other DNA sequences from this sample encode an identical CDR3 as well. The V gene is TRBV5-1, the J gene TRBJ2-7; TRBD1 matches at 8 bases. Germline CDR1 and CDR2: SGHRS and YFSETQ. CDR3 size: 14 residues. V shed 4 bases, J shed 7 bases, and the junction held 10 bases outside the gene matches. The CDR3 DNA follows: TGCGCCAGCAGCCCGGGACAGGTAGGGGGAGAGCAGTACTTC. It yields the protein CASSPGQVGGEQYF.

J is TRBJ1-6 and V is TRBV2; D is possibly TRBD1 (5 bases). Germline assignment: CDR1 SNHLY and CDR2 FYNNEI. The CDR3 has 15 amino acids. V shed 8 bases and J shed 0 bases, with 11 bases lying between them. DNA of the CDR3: TGTGCCAGCGGGGGACTTAGCTCCTATAATTCACCCCTCCACTTT. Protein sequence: CASGGLSSYNSPLHF.

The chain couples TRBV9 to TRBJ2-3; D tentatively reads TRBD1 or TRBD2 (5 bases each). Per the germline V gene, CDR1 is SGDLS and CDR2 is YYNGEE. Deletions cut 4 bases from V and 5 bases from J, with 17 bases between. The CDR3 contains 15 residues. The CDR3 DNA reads TGTGCCAGCAGCTCCCCCGCCGGGGCGGGAGATACGCAGTATTTT. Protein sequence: CASSSPAGAGDTQYF.

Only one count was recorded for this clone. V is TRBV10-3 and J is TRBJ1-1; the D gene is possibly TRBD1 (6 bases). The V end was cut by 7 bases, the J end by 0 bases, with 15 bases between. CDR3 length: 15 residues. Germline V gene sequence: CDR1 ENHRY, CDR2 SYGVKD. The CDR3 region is CAIKITRGLNTEAFF. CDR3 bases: TGTGCCATCAAAATTACCAGGGGTTTGAACACTGAAGCTTTCTTT.

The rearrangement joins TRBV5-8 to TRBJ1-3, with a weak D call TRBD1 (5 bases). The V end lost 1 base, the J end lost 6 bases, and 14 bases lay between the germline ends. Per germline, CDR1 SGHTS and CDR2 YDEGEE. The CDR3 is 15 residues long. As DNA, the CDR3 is TGTGCCAGCAGCTTGAAGGGGAGATACGCAAACACCATATATTTT. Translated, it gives CASSLKGRYANTIYF.

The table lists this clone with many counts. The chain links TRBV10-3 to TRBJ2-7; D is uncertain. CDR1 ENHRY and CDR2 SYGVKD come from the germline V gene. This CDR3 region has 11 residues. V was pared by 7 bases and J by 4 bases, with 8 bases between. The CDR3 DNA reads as TGTGCCATCATGCAGAGTTACGAGCAGTACTTC. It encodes CAIMQSYEQYF.

CDR3 sequence (DNA): TGTGCCAGCTTAATACCAGGGGGGACTGAAGCTTTCTTT. Translated, it gives CASLIPGGTEAFF. V gene TRBV18 combines with J gene TRBJ1-1; 7 positions agree with TRBD1. In germline, CDR1 is KGHSH, CDR2 LQKENI. V lost 7 bases to trimming and J lost 5 bases; unmatched junction nucleotides: 7. The CDR3 contains 13 residues.

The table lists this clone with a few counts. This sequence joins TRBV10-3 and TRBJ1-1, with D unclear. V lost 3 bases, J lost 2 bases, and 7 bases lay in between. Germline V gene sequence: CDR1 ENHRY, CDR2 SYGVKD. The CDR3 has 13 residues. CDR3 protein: CAISDGLNTEAFF. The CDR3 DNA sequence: TGTGCCATCAGTGACGGACTCAACACTGAAGCTTTCTTT.

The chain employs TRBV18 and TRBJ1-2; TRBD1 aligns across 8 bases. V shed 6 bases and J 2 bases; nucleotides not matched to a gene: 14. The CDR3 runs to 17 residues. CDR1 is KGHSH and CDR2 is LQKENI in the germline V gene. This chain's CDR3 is CASSPLGQASSNYGYTF. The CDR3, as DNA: TGTGCCAGCTCTCCGCTGGGACAGGCGTCTTCGAACTATGGCTACACCTTC. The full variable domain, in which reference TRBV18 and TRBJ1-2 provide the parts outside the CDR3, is NAGVMQNPRHLVRRRGQEARLRCSPMKGHSHVYWYRQLPEEGLKFMVYLQKENIIDESGMPKERFSAEFPKEGPSILRIQQVVRGDSAAYFCASSPLGQASSNYGYTFGSGTRLTVV.

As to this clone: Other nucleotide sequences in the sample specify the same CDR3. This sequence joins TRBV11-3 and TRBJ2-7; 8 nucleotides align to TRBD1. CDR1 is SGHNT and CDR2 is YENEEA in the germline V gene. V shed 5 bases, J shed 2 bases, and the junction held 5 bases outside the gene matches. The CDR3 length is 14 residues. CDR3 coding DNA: TGTGCCAGCAGCCTAGGACAGGGCGCCTACGAGCAGTACTTC. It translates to CASSLGQGAYEQYF.

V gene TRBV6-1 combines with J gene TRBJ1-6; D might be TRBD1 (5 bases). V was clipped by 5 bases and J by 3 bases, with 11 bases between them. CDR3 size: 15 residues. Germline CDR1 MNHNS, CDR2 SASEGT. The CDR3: CASSPPGLYNSPLHF. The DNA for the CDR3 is TGTGCCAGCAGTCCCCCGGGACTCTATAATTCACCCCTCCACTTT.

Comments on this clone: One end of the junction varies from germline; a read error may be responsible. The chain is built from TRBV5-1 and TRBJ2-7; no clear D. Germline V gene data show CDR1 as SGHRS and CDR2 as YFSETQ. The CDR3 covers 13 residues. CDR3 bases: TGCGCCAGCAGATTGGATAACTCCTACGAGCAGTACTTC. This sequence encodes CASRLDNSYEQYF.

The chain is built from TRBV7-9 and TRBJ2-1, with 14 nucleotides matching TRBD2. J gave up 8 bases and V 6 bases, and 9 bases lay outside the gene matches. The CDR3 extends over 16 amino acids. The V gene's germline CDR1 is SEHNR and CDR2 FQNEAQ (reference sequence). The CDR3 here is CASRGTSGGRSHEQFF. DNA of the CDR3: TGTGCCAGCAGGGGGACTAGCGGGGGCAGGTCGCATGAGCAGTTCTTC.

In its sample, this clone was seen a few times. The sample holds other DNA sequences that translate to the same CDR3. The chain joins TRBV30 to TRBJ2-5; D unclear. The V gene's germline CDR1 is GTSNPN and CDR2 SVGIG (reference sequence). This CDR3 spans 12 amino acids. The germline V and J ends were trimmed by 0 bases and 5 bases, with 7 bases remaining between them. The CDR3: CAWSVSGETQYF. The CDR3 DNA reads TGTGCCTGGAGTGTTTCCGGGGAGACCCAGTACTTC. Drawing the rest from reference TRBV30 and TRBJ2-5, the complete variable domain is SQTIHQWPATLVQPVGSPLSLECTVEGTSNPNLYWYRQAAGRGLQLLFYSVGIGQISSEVPQNLSASRPQDRQFILSSKKLLLSDSGFYLCAWSVSGETQYFGPGTRLLVL.

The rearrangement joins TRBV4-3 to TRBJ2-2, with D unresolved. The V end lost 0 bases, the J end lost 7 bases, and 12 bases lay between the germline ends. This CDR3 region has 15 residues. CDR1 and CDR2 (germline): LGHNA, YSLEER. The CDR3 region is CASSQEMALGGELFF. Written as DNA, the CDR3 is TGCGCCAGCAGCCAAGAGATGGCCCTCGGCGGGGAGCTGTTTTTT.